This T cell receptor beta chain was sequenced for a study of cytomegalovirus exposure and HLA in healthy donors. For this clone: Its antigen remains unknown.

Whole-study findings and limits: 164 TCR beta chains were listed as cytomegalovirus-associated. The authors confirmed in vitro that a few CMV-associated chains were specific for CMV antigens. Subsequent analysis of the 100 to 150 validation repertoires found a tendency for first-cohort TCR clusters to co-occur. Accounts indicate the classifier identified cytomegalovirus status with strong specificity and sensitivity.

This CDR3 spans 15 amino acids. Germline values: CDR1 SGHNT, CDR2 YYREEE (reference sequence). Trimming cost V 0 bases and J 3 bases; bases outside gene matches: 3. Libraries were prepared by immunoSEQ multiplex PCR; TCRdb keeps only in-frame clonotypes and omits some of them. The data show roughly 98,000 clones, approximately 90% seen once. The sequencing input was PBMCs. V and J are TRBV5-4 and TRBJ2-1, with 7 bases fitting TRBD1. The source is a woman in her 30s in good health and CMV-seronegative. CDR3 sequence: CASSLATGDYNEQFF. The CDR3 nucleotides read TGTGCCAGCAGCTTGGCCACAGGGGACTACAATGAGCAGTTCTTC.